Listed below are T cell receptor beta chains from one sample, sequenced in a study of cytomegalovirus exposure and HLA in healthy donors. The repertoire was sequenced with immunoSEQ multiplex PCR; TCRdb's copy has only in-frame clones and lacks some. Of some 150,000 clones listed, 8.5% to 10% were seen once; the top ten hold 1.8%. Material: PBMCs. These receptors all stem from a man aged 45-60 years in good health and CMV-seronegative. The CDR3 runs from the conserved cysteine through the conserved F or W. The order of the fields is J gene, V gene, D gene, clone size, CDR3 protein, CDR3 DNA. A D gene is named only where the DNA matches it firmly. Size tells how often a clone was seen (once, few, many) or the class of an expanded clone, and some rows leave it out.

>TRBJ1-2|TRBV19|.|.
CASSTWTVENYGYTF
TGTGCCAGTAGTACCTGGACAGTAGAGAATTATGGCTACACCTTC
>TRBJ2-1|TRBV4-1|.|few
CASSQQLARLQFF
TGCGCCAGCAGCCAGCAACTAGCCCGGTTGCAGTTCTTC
>TRBJ1-1|TRBV7-9|.|many
CASSLGGLRGAGAFF
TGTGCCAGCAGCTTAGGAGGCTTGCGGGGGGCAGGAGCTTTCTTT
>TRBJ2-7|TRBV6-1|TRBD1|few
CATAGQGLTYEQYF
TGTGCCACCGCCGGACAGGGACTCACCTACGAGCAGTACTTC
>TRBJ2-1|TRBV5-1|.|.
CASSLWGERDNEQFF
TGCGCCAGCAGCTTGTGGGGGGAGCGAGACAATGAGCAGTTCTTC
>TRBJ1-4|TRBV6-1|.|.
CASRDLGQTNEKLFF
TGTGCCAGCAGGGACCTAGGACAGACTAATGAAAAACTGTTTTTT
>TRBJ2-7|TRBV5-1|TRBD2|.
CASSHGTSVSYEQYF
TGCGCCAGCAGCCATGGGACTAGCGTCTCCTACGAGCAGTACTTC
>TRBJ1-5|TRBV7-8|TRBD1|.
CASSSGTGGNQPQHF
TGTGCCAGCAGCTCCGGGACAGGGGGCAATCAGCCCCAGCATTTT
>TRBJ1-1|TRBV6-5|.|.
CASSYGRRGGDTEAFF
TGTGCCAGCAGTTACGGTCGGCGAGGGGGGGACACTGAAGCTTTCTTT
>TRBJ1-1|TRBV15|.|.
CATSRGSTAVNTEAFF
TGTGCCACCAGCAGAGGCTCGACAGCCGTGAACACTGAAGCTTTCTTT
>TRBJ2-7|TRBV5-1|.|.
CASRFDTVEQYF
TGCGCCAGCAGATTCGACACTGTCGAGCAGTACTTC
>TRBJ2-5|TRBV19|.|few
CASSPNREWNQETQYF
TGTGCCAGTAGTCCTAACAGGGAGTGGAACCAAGAGACCCAGTACTTC
>TRBJ1-5|TRBV2|.|.
CASSEGGYSNQPQHF
TGTGCCAGCAGTGAGGGGGGGTACAGCAATCAGCCCCAGCATTTT
>TRBJ1-1|TRBV28|TRBD1|once
CAVAPGQVFGTEAFF
TGTGCCGTTGCGCCGGGACAGGTTTTTGGCACTGAAGCTTTCTTT
>TRBJ2-7|TRBV5-1|.|.
CASSSTHYEQYF
TGCGCCAGCAGCTCAACTCACTACGAGCAGTACTTC